This TCR beta chain was documented in a study of cytomegalovirus exposure and HLA in healthy donors. Study findings and constraints: The study put 150 or so TCR beta chains on its list as cytomegalovirus-associated.

The germline V gene encodes CDR1 SNHLY and CDR2 FYNNEI. V dropped 6 bases and J dropped 8 bases, with 22 bases sitting between them. The CDR3 has 16 amino acids. Sequenced by immunoSEQ multiplex PCR; TCRdb stores in-frame clones only, minus some. The repertoire holds around 140,000 clones, with roughly 86% as singletons. Comments on this clone: Its antigen is unknown.

The V and J genes are TRBV2 and TRBJ1-4; D is possibly TRBD1 (5 bases). The sequencing sample was made of PBMCs. This receptor was taken from a man between 18 and 29 years old in good health and CMV-seropositive. CDR3 region: CASRGGPSGIREKLFF. The CDR3 region has the DNA TGTGCCAGCAGGGGGGGACCGTCCGGCATAAGAGAAAAACTGTTTTTT. Complete variable domain (other parts from reference TRBV2 and TRBJ1-4): EPEVTQTPSHQVTQMGQEVILRCVPISNHLYFYWYRQILGQKVEFLVSFYNNEISEKSEIFDDQFSVERPDGSNFTLKIRSTKLEDSAMYFCASRGGPSGIREKLFFGSGTQLSVL.